This T cell receptor beta chain was observed in a study of shared clonotypes between healthy human individuals (dated by TCRdb to the early 2020s). Looking at the study overall: Two women and three men aged 18 to 49 years were included in the cohort. For each donor, three plates each were used for CD4 naive and CD4 memory, two plates were used for CD8 naive, and one plate was used for CD8 memory. Per donor, leukapheresis produced somewhere between about 0.85 and 10 billion PBMCs. Blood TCR repertoires of roughly five healthy adults were deeply sequenced to estimate repertoire size and the extent of clonotype sharing between individuals. Different laboratories and diverse techniques were used to prepare libraries and sequence TCR repertoires, to increase sequencing depth and limit assay-specific biases. The investigation overall reported the following: Pairwise subsampling indicated that sequencing depth was expected to affect the degree of clonotype sharing among donors. The genetic and exposure-history diversity represented was limited by the small number of donors. Rarefaction of sorted-subset datasets indicated incomplete sequencing despite the large sequencing depth. Only blood was sampled, and tissue TCR repertoires likely differ from those in blood. Across a handful of donors, approximately 5% of naive CD4, roughly 3.4% of naive CD8, about 2% of memory CD4, and approximately 0.4% of memory CD8 clonotypes were shared. Higher generation probabilities were observed for clonotypes shared by all four sorted-subset donors than for non-shared clonotypes. Estimated clonotype richness was generally larger for naive than for memory subsets.

The donors were healthy, HIV-negative adults with no recently reported acute infections or vaccinations. All donors were Caucasian adults living in Nashville, Tennessee, USA. CD4+ T cells were enriched through magnetic negative selection, after which naive cells were positively selected on CD45RA and the remaining negative fraction served as the memory subset. After blood collection by leukapheresis, PBMCs were isolated using Ficoll-Histopaque density gradient centrifugation and then cryopreserved in the vapor phase of liquid nitrogen. Analytical flow cytometry was used to check the purity and quantity of every magnetically sorted T cell population. Genomic DNA was isolated from each sorted fraction and quantified by UV absorbance on a Nanodrop 2000c. Looking up the germline V gene (reference sequence) yields CDR1 MNHEY and CDR2 SMNVEV. Clipping removes 0 bases from V and 9 bases from J, with 7 as the unmatched junction base count. From cysteine to phenylalanine, the CDR3 is 16 amino acids long. Only the CDR3 DNA stays, 48 bases, in frame from base 1.

Using the deep immunoSEQ assay, multiplex PCR amplified TCR CDR3 regions from genomic DNA. For each cell subset, the extracted genomic DNA was distributed evenly across all wells of several immunoSEQ 96-well plates, and each plate served as one replicate. For sorted subsets, roughly 0.2 ug genomic DNA, equal to about 30,000 T cell genomes, was loaded into each replicate PCR. Purified libraries were measured with a Qubit 3.0 fluorometer, size-checked on a Bioanalyzer 2100, and measured again with the KAPA Library Quantification kit. A separate single-read 150-cycle Illumina NextSeq 550 flow cell was used to sequence each immunoSEQ 96-well plate. In the authors' own workflow: The immunoSEQ output contained only junctional sequences without quality scores, so filtering could not match that applied to full-length reads. Sequences were annotated with PyIR, a Python wrapper for IgBLAST v1.9, and V/J genes and CDR3 were assigned using IMGT germline references. Any read was removed if the V/J assignment was weak (E-value above 1e-6), the CDR3 was missing, or the read contained stop codons, out-of-frame junctions, or ambiguous translated residues. V3J clonotypes were defined as sequences sharing the same inferred V gene, J gene, and CDR3 amino acid sequence. Percentage overlap between repertoires was calculated by dividing the number of shared unique clonotypes by the size of the smaller repertoire. RTK rarefaction, the Chao1 estimator, and Recon v2.1 estimates of unobserved clonotypes were used to assess repertoire richness. Generation probabilities for all TCRbeta clonotypes obtained by the gDNA method from a handful of donors were computed using OLGA. TCRdb provides this immuneACCESS table in a form limited to in-frame rearrangements. Some clones are lacking; in checked studies, under half of them reflect an unresolved V gene, and why the rest are absent is not known. V and J calls plus clone size are reproduced from that table; the DNA served to infer D and trimming. The sample yields 1,500,000 or so clones; approximately 98.5% were counted once. The ten largest clones add up to approximately 0.4% of the sample.

On this clone itself: The clone's antigen remains unknown. Base qualities are not at hand, and no much larger clone is one base apart.

The chain is made from TRBV27 and TRBJ2-1, with 11 central nucleotides matching TRBD2. The material sequenced was naive CD4+ T cells sorted from blood. The sample's cell subset or site label, decoded: CD45RA+ positively selected. The receptor comes from a man aged 25 to 40 in good health. The CDR3 region reads CASSLSGLAVGAEQFF. DNA sequence: TGTGCCAGCAGTTTATCGGGACTAGCGGTTGGGGCTGAGCAGTTCTTC.